This T cell receptor (beta chain) comes out of a study of blood T cells in healthy people across ages. With 9 bases removed from V and 0 bases from J, the gap between germline ends came to 12 bases. The germline V gene encodes CDR1 SGHRS and CDR2 YFSETQ. The CDR3 is made up of 13 amino acids. Broader study findings: Naive T cell percentage by flow cytometry tracked strongly with beta diversity. When set beside aged donors, long-lived donors presented more naive CD4+ cells and higher diversity.

This clonotype was observed a handful of times. Its antigen is still unknown. There were healthy Caucasian individuals from Russia, aged roughly 6 to 95, serving as donors. Next came a second PCR, run for about 7 to 12 cycles, which used a sample-barcoded 5' primer along with a J-beta primer mix. Each TCR beta cDNA got a 12-nucleotide random molecular identifier. MiXCR, run by TCRdb on the 5' RACE reads, gives a single entry per CDR3 protein. The profile shows fewer than 2 million distinct CDR3 sequences, roughly two fifths of them singletons. Sequenced material: blood. This clonotype was sampled from a human donor in good health. The rearrangement uses TRBV5-1 and TRBJ1-2; D not resolved. The CDR3 here is CANKAAANYGYTF. Written as DNA, the CDR3 is TGCGCCAATAAGGCTGCAGCTAACTATGGCTACACCTTC.